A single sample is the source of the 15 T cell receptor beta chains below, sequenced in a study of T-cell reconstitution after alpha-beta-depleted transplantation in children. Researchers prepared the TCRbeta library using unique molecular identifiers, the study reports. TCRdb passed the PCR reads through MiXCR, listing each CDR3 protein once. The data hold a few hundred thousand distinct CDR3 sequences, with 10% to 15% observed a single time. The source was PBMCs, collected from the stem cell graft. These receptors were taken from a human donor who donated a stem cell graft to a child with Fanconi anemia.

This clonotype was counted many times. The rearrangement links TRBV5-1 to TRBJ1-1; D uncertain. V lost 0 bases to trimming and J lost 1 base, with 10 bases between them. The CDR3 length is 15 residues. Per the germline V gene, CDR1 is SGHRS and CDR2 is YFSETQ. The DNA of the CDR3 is TGCGCCAGCAGCTTGGAAGGACGGGGGAACACTGAAGCTTTCTTT. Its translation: CASSLEGRGNTEAFF.

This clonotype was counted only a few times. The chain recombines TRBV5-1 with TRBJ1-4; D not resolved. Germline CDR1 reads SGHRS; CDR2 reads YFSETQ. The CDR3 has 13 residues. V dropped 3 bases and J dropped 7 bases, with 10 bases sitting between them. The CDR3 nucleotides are TGCGCCAGCAGCTATGGATGGGGTGAAAAACTGTTTTTT. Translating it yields CASSYGWGEKLFF. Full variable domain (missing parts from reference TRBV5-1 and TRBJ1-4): KAGVTQTPRYLIKTRGQQVTLSCSPISGHRSVSWYQQTPGQGLQFLFEYFSETQRNKGNFPGRFSGRQFSNSRSEMNVSTLELGDSALYLCASSYGWGEKLFFGSGTQLSVL.

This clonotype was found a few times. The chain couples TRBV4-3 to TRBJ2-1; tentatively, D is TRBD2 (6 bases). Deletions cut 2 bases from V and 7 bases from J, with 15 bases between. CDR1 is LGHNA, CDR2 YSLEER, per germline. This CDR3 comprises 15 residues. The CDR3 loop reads CASSQSSVGVNEQFF. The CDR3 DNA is TGCGCCAGCAGCCAATCTAGCGTTGGTGTAAATGAGCAGTTCTTC.

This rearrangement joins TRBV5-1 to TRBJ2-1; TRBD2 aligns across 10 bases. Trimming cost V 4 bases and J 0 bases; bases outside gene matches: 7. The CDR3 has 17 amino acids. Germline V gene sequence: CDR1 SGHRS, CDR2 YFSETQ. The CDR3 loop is CASSSSGGPSSYNEQFF. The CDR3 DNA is TGCGCCAGCAGCAGTAGCGGGGGGCCGAGCTCCTACAATGAGCAGTTCTTC.

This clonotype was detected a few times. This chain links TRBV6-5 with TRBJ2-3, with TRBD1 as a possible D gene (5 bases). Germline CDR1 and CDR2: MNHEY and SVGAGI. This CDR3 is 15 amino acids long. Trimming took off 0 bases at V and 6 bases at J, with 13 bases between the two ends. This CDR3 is CASSYSTAPGDTQYF. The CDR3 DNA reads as TGTGCCAGCAGTTACTCCACCGCTCCAGGGGATACGCAGTATTTT.

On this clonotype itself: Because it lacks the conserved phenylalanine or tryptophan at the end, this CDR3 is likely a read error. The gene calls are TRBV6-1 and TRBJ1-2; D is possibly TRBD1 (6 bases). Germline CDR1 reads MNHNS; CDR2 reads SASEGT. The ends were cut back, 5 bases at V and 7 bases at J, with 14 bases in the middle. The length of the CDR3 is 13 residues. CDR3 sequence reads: CASSLTGRAGYTS. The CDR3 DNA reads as TGTGCCAGCAGTCTAACAGGGAGGGCTGGCTACACCTCC.

CDR3 nucleotide sequence: TGTGCCAGCAGCCAAGTTAAAAGTACTGAGCAGTTCTTC. Its protein is CASSQVKSTEQFF. This chain uses TRBV4-2 with TRBJ2-1; D gene ambiguous. The V gene's germline CDR1 is LGHNA and CDR2 YNFKEQ. The V gene lost 1 base and the J gene lost 9 bases, with 10 bases spanning the gap. The CDR3 has 13 amino acids.

For the CDR3, the DNA is TGTGCCAGCAGCCCACACGAGGGGGCAACAGATACGCAGTATTTT. Amino acid sequence: CASSPHEGATDTQYF. The chain uses TRBV11-2 and TRBJ2-3; 7 nucleotides match TRBD1. Germline CDR1 and CDR2: SGHAT and FQNNGV. Trimming at V came to 5 bases and at J to 3 bases, leaving 8 bases not matched to a gene. The CDR3 runs to 15 residues.

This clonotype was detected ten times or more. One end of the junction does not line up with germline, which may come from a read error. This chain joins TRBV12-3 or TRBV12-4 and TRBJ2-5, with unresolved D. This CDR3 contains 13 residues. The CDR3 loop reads CASSFNRQETQYF. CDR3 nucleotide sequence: TGCGCCAGCAGCTTTAACAGACAAGAGACCCAGTACTTC.

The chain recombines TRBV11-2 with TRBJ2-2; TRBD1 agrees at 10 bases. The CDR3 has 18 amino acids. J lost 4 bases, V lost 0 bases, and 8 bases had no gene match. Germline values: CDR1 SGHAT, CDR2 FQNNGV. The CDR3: CASSLDLGDRGGTGELFF. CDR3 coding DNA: TGTGCCAGCAGCTTAGATTTGGGGGACAGGGGCGGCACCGGGGAGCTGTTTTTT.

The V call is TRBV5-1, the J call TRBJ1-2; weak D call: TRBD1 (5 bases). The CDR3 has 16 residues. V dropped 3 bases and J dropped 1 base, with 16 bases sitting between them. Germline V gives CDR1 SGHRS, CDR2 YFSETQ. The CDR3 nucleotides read TGCGCCAGCAGCTACGGGACTGATACACTTAACTATGGCTACACCTTC. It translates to CASSYGTDTLNYGYTF.

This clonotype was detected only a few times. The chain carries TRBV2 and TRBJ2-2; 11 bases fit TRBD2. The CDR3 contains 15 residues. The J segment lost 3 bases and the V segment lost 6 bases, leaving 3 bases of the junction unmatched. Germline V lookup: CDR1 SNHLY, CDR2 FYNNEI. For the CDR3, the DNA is TGTGCCAGCAGCCGGACTAGCGGGTACACCGGGGAGCTGTTTTTT. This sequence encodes CASSRTSGYTGELFF.

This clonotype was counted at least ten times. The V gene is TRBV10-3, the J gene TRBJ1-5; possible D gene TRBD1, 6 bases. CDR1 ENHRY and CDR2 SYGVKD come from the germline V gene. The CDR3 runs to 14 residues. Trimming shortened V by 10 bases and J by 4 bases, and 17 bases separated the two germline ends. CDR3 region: CATLSPGVNQPQHF. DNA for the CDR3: TGTGCCACCCTAAGTCCAGGGGTGAATCAGCCCCAGCATTTT.

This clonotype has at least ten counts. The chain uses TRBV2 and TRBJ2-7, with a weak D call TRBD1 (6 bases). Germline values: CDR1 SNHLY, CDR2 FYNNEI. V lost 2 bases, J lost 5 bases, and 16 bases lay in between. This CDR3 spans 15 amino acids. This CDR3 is CASSESTGLRHEQYF. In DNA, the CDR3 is TGTGCCAGCAGTGAATCCACAGGGCTACGACACGAGCAGTACTTC.

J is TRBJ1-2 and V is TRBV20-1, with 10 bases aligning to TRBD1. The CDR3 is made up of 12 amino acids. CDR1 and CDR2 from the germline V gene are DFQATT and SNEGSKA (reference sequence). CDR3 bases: TGCAGAGCCGGGACAGGGGTGTCTGGCTACACCTTC. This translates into CRAGTGVSGYTF.